The present entry profiles one TCR beta chain with its context. This specimen comes from a study of control samples from healthy donors and cancer patients. Trimming removed 0 bases at V and 7 bases at J, with 23 bases between. The germline gives CDR1 SGDLS, CDR2 YYNGEE. The CDR3 covers 17 residues. Sequencing was performed with immunoSEQ multiplex PCR; in TCRdb, only in-frame clones are kept and a portion is missing. The sample shows roughly 120,000 clones, approximately 90% of them seen only once. This TCR derives from a woman in her sixties or seventies in good health. J is TRBJ2-7 and V is TRBV9; the D gene is possibly TRBD2 (6 bases). Source material: blood. The CDR3 spells CASSVGPQHAGSGEQYF. The CDR3 DNA reads TGTGCCAGCAGCGTAGGCCCCCAACACGCGGGGTCGGGAGAGCAGTACTTC.